Listed below are T cell receptor beta chains from one sample, sequenced in a study of early T cells in non-severe SARS-CoV-2 infection. In TCRdb, the 5' RACE reads were re-called with MiXCR into one record per CDR3 protein. The sample yields roughly 100,000 distinct CDR3 sequences, under 15% seen once. Input material: whole blood. Receptors originate from an adult who was a healthcare worker with PCR-confirmed SARS-CoV-2 infection or an uninfected control (not recorded which). Both conserved end residues are part of each CDR3. A D gene is named only where the DNA matches it firmly. Clone size is not always given. Where it is, it says once, few, many or a class for expanded clones.

j_gene | v_gene | d_gene | abundance | CDR3aa | CDR3nt
TRBJ2-3 | TRBV28 | TRBD2 | many | CASSPGGWTDTQYF | TGTGCCAGCTCCCCGGGAGGGTGGACAGATACGCAGTATTTT
TRBJ2-3 | TRBV2 | - | many | CASSGDSTDTQYF | TGTGCCAGCAGTGGTGACAGCACAGATACGCAGTATTTT
TRBJ2-3 | TRBV12-3/TRBV12-4 | TRBD2 | few | CASSPKGPRSGRAGDTQYF | TGTGCCAGCAGCCCTAAGGGGCCGCGGAGCGGGAGGGCAGGAGATACGCAGTATTTT
TRBJ2-1 | TRBV29-1 | TRBD2 | many | CSVVTSGDEQFF | TGCAGCGTTGTGACTAGCGGGGATGAGCAGTTCTTC
TRBJ2-1 | TRBV5-1 | - | many | CASSLVTGGSYNEQFF | TGCGCCAGCAGCTTGGTGACAGGTGGCTCCTACAATGAGCAGTTCTTC
TRBJ2-7 | TRBV11-2 | TRBD1 | many | CASSPLRDSLSYEQYF | TGTGCCAGCAGCCCCCTACGGGACAGCCTCTCCTACGAGCAGTACTTC
TRBJ1-2 | TRBV6-1 | - | many | CASSEFTGTYGYTF | TGTGCCAGCAGTGAATTCACGGGGACCTATGGCTACACCTTC
TRBJ2-7 | TRBV28 | - | few | CASSLGTFTYEQYF | TGTGCCAGCAGTTTGGGGACTTTCACCTACGAGCAGTACTTC
TRBJ2-3 | TRBV28 | - | many | CASSFRIEWGRASTDTQYF | TGTGCCAGCAGTTTTAGGATTGAATGGGGACGTGCTAGCACAGATACGCAGTATTTT
TRBJ1-3 | TRBV29-1 | - | - | CSVVDGGNTIYF | TGCAGCGTTGTCGACGGCGGAAACACCATATATTTT
TRBJ2-1 | TRBV30 | - | many | CAWSRDLQFF | TGTGCCTGGAGTCGAGATCTCCAGTTCTTC
TRBJ2-1 | TRBV10-3 | - | many | CAISGDLKGYNEQFF | TGTGCCATCAGTGGGGACCTGAAAGGGTACAATGAGCAGTTCTTC
TRBJ2-5 | TRBV6-5 | - | few | CASREGTQIAQYF | TGTGCCAGCAGGGAAGGGACGCAAATAGCCCAGTACTTC
TRBJ2-1 | TRBV18 | TRBD1 | many | CASSLGQGGEEQFF | TGTGCCAGCTCACTCGGACAGGGAGGCGAGGAGCAGTTCTTC
TRBJ1-1 | TRBV29-1 | - | many | CSVKGGTEAFF | TGCAGCGTCAAGGGGGGGACTGAAGCTTTCTTT
TRBJ1-4 | TRBV28 | - | - | CASSLVPWRVTNEKLFF | TGTGCCAGCAGTTTAGTCCCCTGGAGGGTAACTAATGAAAAACTGTTTTTT
TRBJ2-4 | TRBV9 | - | - | CASSATVAIQYF | TGTGCCAGCAGCGCGACAGTGGCCATTCAGTACTTC
TRBJ2-1 | TRBV20-1 | - | many | CSARAYREFLNEQFF | TGCAGTGCTAGAGCGTACAGGGAATTCCTGAATGAGCAGTTCTTC
TRBJ2-7 | TRBV6-5 | TRBD2 | - | CASSVASGPYEQYF | TGTGCCAGCAGTGTCGCTAGCGGCCCCTACGAGCAGTACTTC
TRBJ2-1 | TRBV2 | TRBD1 | - | CASNQGARDQQFF | TGTGCCAGCAATCAGGGGGCGCGTGATCAGCAGTTCTTC
TRBJ2-2 | TRBV11-1 | TRBD2 | - | CASSFLAGPNTGELFF | TGTGCCAGCAGCTTTCTAGCGGGCCCAAACACCGGGGAGCTGTTTTTT
TRBJ2-1 | TRBV20-1 | TRBD2 | - | CSARDLAASGSVYEQFF | TGCAGTGCTAGAGATCTCGCGGCTAGCGGGAGTGTCTATGAGCAGTTCTTC
TRBJ1-2 | TRBV21-1 | - | many | CASSKALDSFNYGYTF | TGTGCCAGCAGCAAAGCGCTCGACAGCTTTAACTATGGCTACACCTTC
TRBJ2-7 | TRBV3-1 | TRBD2 | - | CASSPGLAESEQYF | TGTGCCAGCAGCCCGGGACTAGCGGAGTCCGAGCAGTACTTC
TRBJ2-5 | TRBV4-1 | TRBD2 | few | CASSQSSSGLPPLFF | TGCGCCAGCAGCCAGAGCTCTAGCGGGCTTCCCCCCCTTTTTTTC
TRBJ1-2 | TRBV7-9 | - | many | CASSLAGGYTF | TGTGCCAGCAGCTTAGCGGGTGGCTACACCTTC